The sequence of this TCR beta chain was determined in a study of T cell responses to AZD1222 COVID-19 vaccine. In regard to this clone: The target antigen is unknown.

The CDR3 extends over 12 amino acids. V lost 5 bases to trimming and J lost 3 bases, with 7 bases between them. Study results and limitations: Repertoires in all cases were sampled only once the peak T cell response had passed.

The method was immunoSEQ multiplex PCR; TCRdb's version includes in-frame clones alone and lacks a portion of them. The table records 120,000 or so clones, 85% to 90% of them present only once. The chain combines TRBV12-3 or TRBV12-4 with TRBJ1-1; D is possibly TRBD1 (5 bases). The clonotype was recovered from an adult in good health. Material: peripheral blood, obtained on day 0 of MenACWY control vaccination. CDR3 DNA sequence: TGTGCCAGCAGTGACAGATACACTGAAGCTTTCTTT. This encodes CASSDRYTEAFF.